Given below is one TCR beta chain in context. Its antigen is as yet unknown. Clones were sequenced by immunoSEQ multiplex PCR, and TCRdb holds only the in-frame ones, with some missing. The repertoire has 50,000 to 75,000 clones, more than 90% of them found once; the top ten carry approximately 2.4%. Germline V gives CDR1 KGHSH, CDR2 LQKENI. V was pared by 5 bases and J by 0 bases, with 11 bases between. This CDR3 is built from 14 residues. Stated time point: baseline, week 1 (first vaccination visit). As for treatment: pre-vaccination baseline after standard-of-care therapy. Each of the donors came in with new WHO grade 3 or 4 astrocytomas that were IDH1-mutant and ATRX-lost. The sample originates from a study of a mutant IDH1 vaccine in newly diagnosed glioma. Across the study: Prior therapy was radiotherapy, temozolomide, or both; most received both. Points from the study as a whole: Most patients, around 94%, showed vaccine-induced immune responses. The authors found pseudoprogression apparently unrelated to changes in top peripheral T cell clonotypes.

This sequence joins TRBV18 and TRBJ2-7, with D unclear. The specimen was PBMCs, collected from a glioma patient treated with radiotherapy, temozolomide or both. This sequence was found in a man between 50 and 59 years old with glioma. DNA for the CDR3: TGTGCCAGCTCATCCTTACAGAGCTCCTACGAGCAGTACTTC. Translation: CASSSLQSSYEQYF. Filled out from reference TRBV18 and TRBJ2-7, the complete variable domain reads NAGVMQNPRHLVRRRGQEARLRCSPMKGHSHVYWYRQLPEEGLKFMVYLQKENIIDESGMPKERFSAEFPKEGPSILRIQQVVRGDSAAYFCASSSLQSSYEQYFGPGTRLTVT.